This T cell receptor (beta chain) was recovered during a study of CXCR3-negative and CXCR3-positive naive CD8 T cells. 5' RACE with UMI labels generated the TRB cDNA libraries. TCRdb reanalyzed the 5' RACE reads and collapses them to one entry per CDR3 protein, without DNA. The listing records 46,000 or so distinct CDR3 sequences. This CDR3 is built from 12 residues. Germline loops: CDR1 SEHNR, CDR2 FQNEAQ (reference sequence). The clonotype was recovered from a human donor in good health. Some clones in this sample may be carry-over from other donors' samples. The source material was naive CXCR3- CD8+ T cells from blood. Subset specified: CD45RO-CCR7+CD27+CD95- naive CD8+ T cells lacking CXCR3 (TNR3-). The chain has TRBV7-9 and TRBJ2-2. CDR3 protein: CASSEGTGELFF.